What follows are 17 T cell receptor beta chains derived from one specimen sequenced in a study of blood T cell repertoires in COVID-19 (dated by TCRdb to the early 2020s). Library construction relied on the immunoSEQ multiplex PCR assay. TCRdb holds this immuneACCESS table with in-frame rearrangements only. Some clones are missing; in checked studies, unresolved V genes explain under half, and the rest has no known cause. The sample table records tens of thousands of clones; 75% to 90% of these occur just once. Approximately 19% of the sample is taken by the ten largest. Sequencing was done on a sample of peripheral blood. The receptors were sampled from a man between 65 and 80 years old with acute or convalescent COVID-19.

The genes are TRBV4-3 and TRBJ2-7; D is unresolved. This CDR3 is 14 amino acids long. Deletions cut 0 bases from V and 7 bases from J, with 13 bases between. Germline V gives CDR1 LGHNA, CDR2 YSLEER. The CDR3 region is CASSQDGLDREQYF. The DNA for the CDR3 is TGCGCCAGCAGCCAAGATGGGCTTGACCGGGAGCAGTACTTC.

This clone has only one observation. The chain recombines TRBV7-7 with TRBJ2-1; 8 bases agree with TRBD1. The germline CDR1 and CDR2 sequences are SSHAT and FNYEAQ (reference sequence). The CDR3 runs to 16 residues. Trimming removed 5 bases from V and 0 bases from J; junction bases left unmatched: 6. CDR3: CASSPYRGSSYNEQFF. The CDR3 DNA reads TGTGCCAGCAGCCCCTACAGGGGGAGCTCCTACAATGAGCAGTTCTTC.

CDR3 in amino acids: CASSSDSYGYTF. The CDR3 coding sequence is TGCGCCAGCAGCTCGGACAGCTATGGCTACACCTTC. The rearrangement uses TRBV5-1 and TRBJ1-2, with D possibly matching TRBD1 (6 bases). Trimming removed 3 bases at V and 4 bases at J, with 7 bases between. Germline assignment: CDR1 SGHRS and CDR2 YFSETQ. The length of the CDR3 is 12 residues.

The chain uses TRBV18 and TRBJ2-3; 10 bases fit TRBD2. J gave up 4 bases and V 0 bases, and 4 bases lay outside the gene matches. This CDR3 has 16 residues. Germline loops: CDR1 KGHSH, CDR2 LQKENI. The CDR3 region has the DNA TGTGCCAGCTCACCACCTCTAGCGGGAGACGCAGATACGCAGTATTTT. Protein sequence: CASSPPLAGDADTQYF.

This sequence joins TRBV4-3 and TRBJ2-1; 15 nucleotides agree with TRBD2. In germline, CDR1 is LGHNA, CDR2 YSLEER. V dropped 3 bases and J dropped 7; count of bases not matched to a gene: 10. This CDR3 spans 18 amino acids. CDR3 protein: CASSQGGLAGGPGNEQFF. CDR3 DNA: TGCGCCAGCAGCCAGGGCGGACTAGCGGGAGGGCCTGGTAATGAGCAGTTCTTC.

V is TRBV6-5 and J is TRBJ2-2; 12 positions match TRBD2. Germline trimming cut 6 bases from V and 4 bases from J; bases unmatched to any gene: 3. The CDR3 runs to 15 residues. Germline lookup yields CDR1 MNHEY and CDR2 SVGAGI. The CDR3 DNA sequence: TGTGCCAGCAGAACGGGACTAGCGGGCACCGGGGAGCTGTTTTTT. Protein: CASRTGLAGTGELFF.

The genes are TRBV18 and TRBJ2-5; the D gene is possibly TRBD2 (7 bases). Looked up from germline, CDR1 is KGHSH and CDR2 is LQKENI. Trimming left V 3 bases short and J 4 bases short, with 15 bases between. CDR3 length equals 15 residues. In DNA form, the CDR3 reads TGTGCCAGCTCACCGCTAGCGGAGGGGGGAGAGACCCAGTACTTC. Translated, it gives CASSPLAEGGETQYF.

This chain uses TRBV7-2 with TRBJ2-3; 12 bases are shared with TRBD2. The CDR3 is 17 residues long. Germline CDR1 SGHTA, CDR2 FQGNSA. V lost 0 bases and J lost 5; bases outside the gene matches: 6. CDR3 region: CASSLATLAGGEDTQYF. CDR3 DNA: TGTGCCAGCAGCTTAGCGACCCTAGCGGGAGGGGAAGATACGCAGTATTTT.

This chain joins TRBV7-6 and TRBJ2-6, with D possibly TRBD2 on 7 matching bases. The CDR3 has 17 amino acids. Trimming cost V 5 bases and J 1 base, with 15 bases left between them. Germline V gene data show CDR1 as SGHVS and CDR2 as FNYEAQ. CDR3 nucleotides: TGTGCCAGCAGCCTTACACAGGGAGGGTCTGGGGCCAACGTCCTGACTTTC. The encoded protein is CASSLTQGGSGANVLTF. The full variable domain, rest sourced from reference TRBV7-6 and TRBJ2-6, is GAGVSQSPRYKVTKRGQDVALRCDPISGHVSLYWYRQALGQGPEFLTYFNYEAQQDKSGLPNDRFSAERPEGSISTLTIQRTEQRDSAMYRCASSLTQGGSGANVLTFGAGSRLTVL.

V is TRBV7-8 and J is TRBJ2-7; 8 bases align to TRBD2. V trimming: 6 bases; J trimming: 2 bases; junction bases outside the gene matches: 6. The V gene's germline CDR1 is SGHVS and CDR2 FQNEAQ. The CDR3 extends over 14 amino acids. The CDR3 DNA is TGTGCCAGCAGGGATCCGGGACTAGCCTACGAGCAGTACTTC. It translates to CASRDPGLAYEQYF.

The V and J genes are TRBV5-1 and TRBJ2-2, with 8 nucleotides matching TRBD1. Germline lookup yields CDR1 SGHRS and CDR2 YFSETQ. V lost 5 bases to trimming and J lost 1 base; unmatched junction nucleotides: 7. The length of the CDR3 is 16 residues. The DNA for the CDR3 is TGCGCCAGCAGTCGCAATGGACAGGGGAACACCGGGGAGCTGTTTTTT. Protein sequence: CASSRNGQGNTGELFF.

V and J are TRBV15 and TRBJ1-2; 8 bases line up with TRBD1. With 1 base clipped from V and 2 bases from J, the junction kept 3 bases outside the gene matches. The germline gives CDR1 LNHNV, CDR2 YYDKDF (reference sequence). The CDR3 spans 15 residues. CDR3 region: CATSRADRENYGYTF. The CDR3 region has the DNA TGTGCCACCAGCAGAGCGGACAGGGAGAACTATGGCTACACCTTC.

V gene TRBV7-9 combines with J gene TRBJ2-1; TRBD1 matches at 12 bases. There are 15 residues in the CDR3. Trimming at V came to 4 bases and at J to 8 bases, leaving 6 bases not matched to a gene. Per germline, CDR1 SEHNR and CDR2 FQNEAQ (reference sequence). The CDR3 loop reads CASSSGTGGLDEQFF. DNA of the CDR3: TGTGCCAGCAGCTCCGGGACAGGGGGCCTCGATGAGCAGTTCTTC.

The chain combines TRBV24-1 with TRBJ1-6, with D maybe TRBD1 (6 bases). Trimming shortened V by 3 bases and J by 0 bases, and 17 bases separated the two germline ends. CDR1 and CDR2 from the germline V gene are KGHDR and SFDVKD. This CDR3 contains 19 residues. Here the CDR3 DNA reads TGTGCCACCAGTGATCCAAGACAGGACCTAGCCTCCTATAATTCACCCCTCCACTTT. Its protein is CATSDPRQDLASYNSPLHF.

The V call is TRBV4-3, the J call TRBJ1-4; 9 nucleotides align to TRBD1. The V gene's germline CDR1 is LGHNA and CDR2 YSLEER. The CDR3 contains 17 residues. The trim removed 0 bases at V and 8 bases at J, leaving 10 bases unmatched. This chain's CDR3 is CASSQDSRTGAGEKLFF. CDR3 nucleotide sequence: TGCGCCAGCAGCCAAGATTCTCGGACAGGGGCAGGAGAAAAACTGTTTTTT.

The gene calls are TRBV13 and TRBJ1-2; maybe TRBD1 (5 bases). V lost 5 bases, J lost 1 base, and 14 bases lay in between. CDR1 and CDR2 from the germline V gene are PRHDT and FYEKMQ (reference sequence). There are 15 residues in the CDR3. CDR3 protein: CASSLRQSYNYGYTF. The CDR3, as DNA: TGTGCCAGCAGCCTAAGACAGAGCTATAACTATGGCTACACCTTC.

This chain links TRBV5-1 with TRBJ2-3; weak D call: TRBD1 (5 bases). V was trimmed by 0 bases and J by 2 bases, leaving 13 bases between them. Germline loops: CDR1 SGHRS, CDR2 YFSETQ. The length of the CDR3 is 16 residues. The CDR3 DNA reads as TGCGCCAGCAGCTTGGCTTTTGACAGCCTCACAGATACGCAGTATTTT. This encodes CASSLAFDSLTDTQYF.